These 8 T cell receptor beta chains share one sample of origin, sequenced in a study of CD8 T cells in Susac syndrome (dated by TCRdb to about 2019). The library was produced with the immunoSEQ multiplex PCR assay. RNA was extracted with the RNeasy kit and roughly 0.45 to 1 ug was reverse transcribed using random hexamers. The public reads were reprocessed in TCRdb via fastp at Q25 and MiXCR, keeping in-frame beta chains. Each CDR3 protein appears once, grouped with its most common genes and DNA. The sample has about 130,000 distinct CDR3 sequences on record, roughly 94% of them singletons. About 0.12% of the sample belongs to the ten largest clones. Sequenced sample: CD4+ T cells from PBMCs. The origin of the receptors is a human donor with multiple sclerosis.

The chain uses TRBV5-1 and TRBJ1-1; 7 nucleotides line up with TRBD1. In germline, CDR1 is SGHRS, CDR2 YFSETQ. J was trimmed by 6 bases and V by 4 bases; bases with no gene match: 12. The CDR3 sequence is 15 residues long. The chain's CDR3 is CASSLLQGLRPEAFF. In DNA form, the CDR3 reads TGCGCCAGCAGCCTACTACAGGGGCTAAGACCTGAAGCTTTCTTT.

The rearrangement joins TRBV30 to TRBJ2-7; D is possibly TRBD2 (5 bases). CDR3 size: 15 residues. Between the trimmed V and J ends, which lost 1 base and 0 bases, there was a span of 13 bases. The V gene's germline CDR1 is GTSNPN and CDR2 SVGIG (reference sequence). The CDR3 coding sequence is TGTGCCTGGAGTGGGGCCGGGATCAGCTCCTACGAGCAGTACTTC. Its translation is CAWSGAGISSYEQYF.

Only one count was recorded for this clonotype. The rearrangement uses TRBV4-1 and TRBJ2-5; TRBD1 is a possible D gene (5 bases). Deletions cut 0 bases from V and 2 bases from J, with 10 bases between. Germline V gene sequence: CDR1 MGHRA, CDR2 YSYEKL. The CDR3 length is 15 residues. The CDR3 DNA sequence: TGCGCCAGCAGCCAAGATCCGGACATGCAAGAGACCCAGTACTTC. This encodes CASSQDPDMQETQYF.

V usage is TRBV25-1 and J usage is TRBJ2-3; TRBD2 agrees at 9 bases. Germline V gene sequence: CDR1 MGHDK, CDR2 SYGVNS. The CDR3 has 17 amino acids. V shed 2 bases and J 5 bases; nucleotides not matched to a gene: 11. CDR3 coding DNA: TGTGCCAGCAGTGAAGTCTTCCAGCGGGGGGATAGAGATACGCAGTATTTT. Translated, it gives CASSEVFQRGDRDTQYF.

CDR3 bases: TGTGCCAGCAGCCGTCCCGGGACAGGGAAAGGGACTGAAGCTTTCTTT. Protein: CASSRPGTGKGTEAFF. This sequence joins TRBV3-1 and TRBJ1-1; 9 positions agree with TRBD1. Germline-derived CDR1 and CDR2 are LGHDT and YNNKEL (reference sequence). J lost 5 bases, V lost 4 bases, and 11 bases had no gene match. This CDR3 spans 16 amino acids.

The V call is TRBV29-1, the J call TRBJ1-2, with a tentative D call TRBD1 (6 bases). Germline CDR1 SQVTM, CDR2 ANQGSEA. The CDR3 sequence is 15 residues long. Trimming removed 4 bases from V and 2 bases from J, with 17 bases in between. CDR3 protein: CSVAGPRGSNYGYTF. The CDR3 nucleotides are TGCAGCGTTGCGGGGCCCAGGGGTTCCAACTATGGCTACACCTTC.

The chain combines TRBV6-5 with TRBJ2-6; D remains ambiguous. CDR1 and CDR2 (germline): MNHEY, SVGAGI. The CDR3 runs to 19 residues. V lost 4 bases and J 0 bases, leaving 19 bases between the germline ends. Here the CDR3 DNA reads TGTGCCAGCAGTTTAATCGGCGGATGGCCTCGCTCTGGGGCCAACGTCCTGACTTTC. Its translation is CASSLIGGWPRSGANVLTF.

This clonotype was seen only once. The chain has TRBV6-5 and TRBJ1-2; 11 positions match TRBD1. V shed 6 bases and J 2 bases; nucleotides not matched to a gene: 5. CDR1 and CDR2 from the germline V gene are MNHEY and SVGAGI. CDR3 length equals 15 residues. The CDR3 protein is CASSRGQGANYGYTF. The CDR3 DNA is TGTGCCAGCAGCCGAGGACAGGGGGCGAACTATGGCTACACCTTC.